The rows below give T cell receptor beta chains drawn from one sample of a study of blood T cell repertoires in COVID-19. The table came from immunoSEQ multiplex PCR; TCRdb's copy has only in-frame clones and leaves some out. The sample comprises hundreds of thousands of clones, less than 90% of which are singletons, and 2.5% to 3% rests with the top ten. Sequenced input: PBMCs or T cells enriched from blood (not recorded which). The receptors come from a woman under 40 who had recovered from COVID-19. Each CDR3 is given with its conserved first and last residue. The D gene is left open where the match is weak. For some rows the clone size is stated as once, few or many, or as a class when expanded; others skip it.

TRBV28,.,TRBD2,TRBJ2-5,TGTGCCAGCAGTTTATACGGACTAGCGATCGGAGAGACCCAGTACTTC,CASSLYGLAIGETQYF
TRBV3-1/TRBV3-2,.,.,TRBJ1-2,TGTGCCAGCAGCCCTCGGACAGCCTCTTCTCCTATTTATGGCTACACCTTC,CASSPRTASSPIYGYTF
TRBV2,once,TRBD1,TRBJ1-2,TGTGCCAGCAGTGAAAGGGGACAGGCATCTGGCTACACCTTC,CASSERGQASGYTF
TRBV6-2/TRBV6-3,.,TRBD1,TRBJ1-4,TGTGCCAGCAGTTACTTTCGGACAGGGCGTGAGGAAAAACTGTTTTTT,CASSYFRTGREEKLFF
TRBV4-1,.,.,TRBJ1-6,TGCGCCAGCAGCCAAGGACAGGCGAGCTCCTATAATTCACCCCTCCACTTT,CASSQGQASSYNSPLHF
TRBV6-5,.,TRBD1,TRBJ1-6,TGTGCCAGCACCATAACAGGGGCGAGGGATTCACCCCTCCACTTT,CASTITGARDSPLHF
TRBV5-5,.,.,TRBJ2-7,TGTGCCAGCAGCCAGGAATGGGTCGGAACCTACGAGCAGTACTTC,CASSQEWVGTYEQYF
TRBV2,.,.,TRBJ2-7,TGTGCCACCACTCCCGGGGGACCTTCCTACGAGCAGTACTTC,CATTPGGPSYEQYF
TRBV27,.,.,TRBJ2-4,TGTGCCAGCAGTTTTTCACGGGTAGCCAAAAACATTCAGTACTTC,CASSFSRVAKNIQYF
TRBV3-1/TRBV3-2,.,TRBD1,TRBJ1-6,TGTGCCAGCACCCCAAGTCCAGGGGGAAATAATTCACCCCTCCACTTT,CASTPSPGGNNSPLHF
TRBV18,.,TRBD1,TRBJ2-7,TGTGCCAGCTCACCCGCGGGACAGGACCTGTACGAGCAGTACTTC,CASSPAGQDLYEQYF
TRBV11-3,.,.,TRBJ2-1,TGTGCCAGCAGCTTAAGCGGCGCGGGGCTGGGTGAGCAGTTCTTC,CASSLSGAGLGEQFF
TRBV19,.,TRBD2,TRBJ2-2,TGTGCCAGTAGTATCCTAGCGGGAGGGCCTTACGGGGAGCTGTTTTTT,CASSILAGGPYGELFF
TRBV7-9,.,.,TRBJ2-1,TGTGCCAGCAGGACGCGACTAAATGAGCAGTTCTTC,CASRTRLNEQFF
TRBV9,.,.,TRBJ1-2,TGTGCCAGCGGGGGGGGACCCCTCTATGGCTACACCTTC,CASGGGPLYGYTF
TRBV18,.,.,TRBJ2-6,TGTGCCAGCTCACGGGAGACGAACTCTGGGGCCAACGTCCTGACTTTC,CASSRETNSGANVLTF
TRBV7-7,.,.,TRBJ2-5,TGTGCTAGCAGCTTAGCCCCACAGGGTTTCGAGACCCAGTACTTC,CASSLAPQGFETQYF
TRBV3-1/TRBV3-2,.,.,TRBJ1-2,TGTGCCAGCAGCCAAGGAGTCGGAAGACTATTAAACTATGGCTACACCTTC,CASSQGVGRLLNYGYTF
TRBV6-1,.,.,TRBJ2-7,TGTGCCAGCAGTGTCGACCTGAGTCTGGTCGCAGGCGAGCAGTACTTC,CASSVDLSLVAGEQYF
TRBV5-3,.,TRBD2,TRBJ2-7,TGTGCCAGAAGCCCAAAGCGGGGGAAACGGATAAGGAGCTCCTACGAGCAGTACTTC,CARSPKRGKRIRSSYEQYF
TRBV7-9,.,.,TRBJ1-1,TGTGCCAGCAGCCCCGAGGGTGGGACTGAAGCTTTCTTT,CASSPEGGTEAFF
TRBV5-1,.,.,TRBJ1-1,TGCGCCAGCAGCTTGGGGCCAACAGACCGAGCTTTCTTT,CASSLGPTDRAFF
TRBV30,.,.,TRBJ2-1,TGTGCCTGGCAAACAGCTAACTCCTACAATGAGCAGTTCTTC,CAWQTANSYNEQFF
TRBV27,.,TRBD1,TRBJ1-6,TGTGCCAGCAGTTTTAGGACAGGGAGCTCCTATAATTCACCCCTCCACTTT,CASSFRTGSSYNSPLHF
TRBV5-1,.,.,TRBJ2-5,TGCGCCAGCAGCGCTATCAGCGAAGAGACCCAGTACTTC,CASSAISEETQYF
TRBV7-7,once,.,TRBJ1-4,TGTGCTAGCAGCTCGGGTACTAATGAAAAACTGTTTTTT,CASSSGTNEKLFF
TRBV5-1,.,TRBD2,TRBJ2-7,TGCGCCAGCAGCTTGCGGTCGGCGCGGGGGAACCCCTACGAGCAGTACTTC,CASSLRSARGNPYEQYF
TRBV29-1,.,TRBD1,TRBJ1-1,TGCAGCGTCGTTTGGGACAGGGGTGAAGCTTTCTTT,CSVVWDRGEAFF
TRBV4-2,.,.,TRBJ1-5,TGTGCCAGCAGCCAAGTGACTGATCTTAGGAATCAGCCCCAGCATTTT,CASSQVTDLRNQPQHF
TRBV7-3,.,.,TRBJ1-2,TGTGCCAGCAGCCCCGAGCCGGGGGGCGGCTATGGCTACACCTTC,CASSPEPGGGYGYTF
TRBV5-1,.,TRBD1,TRBJ2-2,TGCGCCAGCAGCTTGGCTGGTCAGCAGGGGGTCGGGGAGCTGTTTTTT,CASSLAGQQGVGELFF
TRBV11-2,.,.,TRBJ1-4,TGTGCCAGCAGCACCCGTCGGCAGGGAGGCGAAAAACTGTTTTTT,CASSTRRQGGEKLFF
TRBV5-1,once,TRBD1,TRBJ1-4,TGCGCCAGCACCTTACAGGGGCCTAATGAAAAACTGTTTTTT,CASTLQGPNEKLFF
TRBV11-2,.,TRBD2,TRBJ2-1,TGTGCCAGCAGCACGACTAGCGGGATTTACAATGAGCAGTTCTTC,CASSTTSGIYNEQFF
TRBV9,few,TRBD1,TRBJ1-2,TGTGCCAGCAGCTCAAGGACAGGGGGCGGTGGCTACACCTTC,CASSSRTGGGGYTF